Detailed here is one T cell receptor beta chain. Its antigen has not been determined. One base away there is no much larger clone; base qualities are not given. The CDR3 runs 17 amino acids, cysteine and phenylalanine included. The only DNA kept is the CDR3, 51 bases in frame from the first base. CDR1 and CDR2 were assigned from the germline V gene as SGHVS and FQNEAQ. Ends trimmed: V by 5 bases, J by 7 bases; bases unmatched to a gene: 11. For sequencing, an Illumina HiSeq 2500 was employed. Quantitative 5'-RACE with molecular barcodes was the method used to prepare the TCR beta libraries. The authors' analysis ran thus. A new computational method based on a probabilistic model of VDJ rearrangement was used to identify disease-linked TCR variants. The raw public data were reprocessed by TCRdb itself: fastp quality trimming at Q25, MiXCR clonotype calling, in-frame beta chains only. Rows with a matching CDR3 protein are joined into one entry that keeps the most common DNA and genes. The V and J calls and clone size come from TCRdb's table, not from the authors' own analysis. Counted in this sample were under 850,000 distinct CDR3 sequences; 15% to 20% of them appeared once. In total, the top ten clones hold about 20% of the sample.

These data come from a study of CD8 T cells in ankylosing spondylitis (dated by TCRdb to about 2017). General notes on the study: The study profiled T cell receptor beta repertoires in healthy donors and ankylosing spondylitis patients to find disease-linked TCR variants. Peripheral blood samples were taken, and synovial fluid was additionally collected from ankylosing spondylitis patients. In total, the full study cohort was made up of about 110 healthy donors and some 26 ankylosing spondylitis patients.

Points the paper makes about the study in general: Some of the motif variants had been reported before in the synovial fluid and blood of reactive arthritis patients, a finding that suggests common disease-initiation mechanisms. Significant enrichment of the disease-linked clones was reported in matched synovial fluid samples from ankylosing spondylitis patients. The disease-linked clones had a CD8+ phenotype and were found at relatively low frequencies in peripheral blood. A TCR beta motif made up of roughly eight highly homologous amino acid variants appeared to be characteristic of blood from ankylosing spondylitis patients.

The chain is encoded by TRBV7-8 joined to TRBJ2-1; 13 nucleotides in the junction match TRBD2. Sequencing used blood, either unsorted or a sorted T cell fraction (not recorded which). This sequence originates from a male donor with ankylosing spondylitis. The CDR3 protein: CASSPTPGLAGFNEQFF. The DNA sequence follows: TGTGCCAGCAGCCCAACGCCGGGACTAGCGGGATTTAATGAGCAGTTCTTC.